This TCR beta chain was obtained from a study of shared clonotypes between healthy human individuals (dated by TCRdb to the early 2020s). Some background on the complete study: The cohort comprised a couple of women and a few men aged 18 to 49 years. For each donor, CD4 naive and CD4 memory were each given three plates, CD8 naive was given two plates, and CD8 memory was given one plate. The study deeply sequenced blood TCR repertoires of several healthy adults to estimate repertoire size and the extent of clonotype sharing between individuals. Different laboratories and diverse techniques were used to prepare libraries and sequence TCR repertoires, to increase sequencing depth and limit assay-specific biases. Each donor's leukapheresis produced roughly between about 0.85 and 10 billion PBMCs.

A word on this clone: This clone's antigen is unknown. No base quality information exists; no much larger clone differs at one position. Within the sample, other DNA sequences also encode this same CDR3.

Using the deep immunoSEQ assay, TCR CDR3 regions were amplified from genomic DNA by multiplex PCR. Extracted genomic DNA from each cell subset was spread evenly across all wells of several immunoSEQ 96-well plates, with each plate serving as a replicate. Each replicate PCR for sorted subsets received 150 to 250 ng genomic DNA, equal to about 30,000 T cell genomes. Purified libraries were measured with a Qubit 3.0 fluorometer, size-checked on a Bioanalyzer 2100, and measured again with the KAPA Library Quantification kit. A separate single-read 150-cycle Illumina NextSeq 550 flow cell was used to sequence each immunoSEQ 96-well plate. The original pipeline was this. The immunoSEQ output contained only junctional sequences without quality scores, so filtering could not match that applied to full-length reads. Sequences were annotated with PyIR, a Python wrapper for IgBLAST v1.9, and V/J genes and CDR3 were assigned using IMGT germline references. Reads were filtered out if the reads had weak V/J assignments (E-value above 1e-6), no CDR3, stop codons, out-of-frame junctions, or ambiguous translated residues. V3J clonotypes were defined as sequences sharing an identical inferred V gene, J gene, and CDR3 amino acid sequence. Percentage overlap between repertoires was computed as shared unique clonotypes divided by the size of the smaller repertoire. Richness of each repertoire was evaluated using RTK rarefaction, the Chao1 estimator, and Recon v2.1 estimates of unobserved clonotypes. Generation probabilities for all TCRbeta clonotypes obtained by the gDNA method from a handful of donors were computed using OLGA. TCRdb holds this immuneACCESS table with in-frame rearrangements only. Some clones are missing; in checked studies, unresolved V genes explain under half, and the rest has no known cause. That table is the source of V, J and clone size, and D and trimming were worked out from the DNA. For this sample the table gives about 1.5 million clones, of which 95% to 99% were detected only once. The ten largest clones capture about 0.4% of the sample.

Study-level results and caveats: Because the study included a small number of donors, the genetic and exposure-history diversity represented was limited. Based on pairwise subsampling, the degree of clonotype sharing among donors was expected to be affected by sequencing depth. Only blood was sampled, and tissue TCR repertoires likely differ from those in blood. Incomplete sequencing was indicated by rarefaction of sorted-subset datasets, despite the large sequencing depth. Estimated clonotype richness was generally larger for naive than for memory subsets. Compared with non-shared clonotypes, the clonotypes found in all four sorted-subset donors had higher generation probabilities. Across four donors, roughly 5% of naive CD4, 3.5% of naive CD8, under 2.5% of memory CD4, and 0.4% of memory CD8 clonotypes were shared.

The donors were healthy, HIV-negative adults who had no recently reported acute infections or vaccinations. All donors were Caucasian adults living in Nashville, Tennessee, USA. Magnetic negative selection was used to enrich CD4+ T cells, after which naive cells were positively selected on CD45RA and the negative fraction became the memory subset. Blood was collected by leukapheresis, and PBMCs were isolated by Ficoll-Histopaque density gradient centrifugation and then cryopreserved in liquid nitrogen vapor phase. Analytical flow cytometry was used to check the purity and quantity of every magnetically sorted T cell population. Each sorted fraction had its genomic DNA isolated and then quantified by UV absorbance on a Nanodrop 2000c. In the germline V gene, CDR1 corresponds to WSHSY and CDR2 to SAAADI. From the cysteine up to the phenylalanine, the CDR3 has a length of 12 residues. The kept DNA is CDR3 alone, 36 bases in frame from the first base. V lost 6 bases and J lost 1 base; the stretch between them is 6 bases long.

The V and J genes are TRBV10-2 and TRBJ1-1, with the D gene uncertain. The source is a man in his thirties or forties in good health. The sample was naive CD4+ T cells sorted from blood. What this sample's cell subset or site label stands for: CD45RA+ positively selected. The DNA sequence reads TGCGCCAGCAGGGGTGCGAACACTGAAGCTTTCTTT. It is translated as CASRGANTEAFF.